One T cell receptor (beta chain) is described in this entry. The data were taken from a study of blood T cell repertoires in COVID-19. For the study at large: Sources were T cells, B-cell-depleted T cells, or PBMCs; the material itself was cDNA or gDNA.

Those who participated ranged in age from roughly 18 to 89 years and resided in about two dozen US areas. This CDR3 region has 16 residues. V was clipped by 2 bases and J by 3 bases; unmatched bases: 8. From germline, CDR1 is KGHSH and CDR2 LQKENI. Clones were read by immunoSEQ multiplex PCR, and TCRdb kept only the in-frame ones, dropping some. The sample consists of some 400,000 clones, roughly nine tenths of them appearing once. Sequenced: PBMCs or T cells enriched from blood (not recorded which). This sequence was found in a man aged 30 to 39 who had recovered from COVID-19. The chain couples TRBV18 to TRBJ1-1; TRBD1 aligns across 8 bases. The chain's CDR3 is CASSPLTQGGDTEAFF. In DNA, the CDR3 is TGTGCCAGCTCACCATTAACACAGGGGGGAGACACTGAAGCTTTCTTT.